These T cell receptor beta chains were read from a single sample in a study of T cell changes during pregnancy in multiple sclerosis. This table comes from immunoSEQ multiplex PCR, and its TCRdb copy is limited to in-frame clones, with some not included. The table has roughly 40,000 clones, approximately 94% seen once. The sample consisted of peripheral blood, taken in the third trimester of pregnancy. These receptors were collected from a female donor with multiple sclerosis, enrolled in a pregnancy study. The CDR3 runs from the conserved cysteine through the conserved F or W. D genes are given only for firm matches. Not all rows give a size; the values are once, few, many and, for expanded clones, a class.

size: -; length: 16; D: -; V: TRBV11-2; J: TRBJ2-1; CDR3: CASSFTGHTTDNEQFF; DNA: TGTGCCAGCAGCTTTACAGGGCACACAACCGACAATGAGCAGTTCTTC
size: -; length: 15; D: -; V: TRBV7-2; J: TRBJ2-7; CDR3: CASSSSGTLPYEQYF; DNA: TGTGCCAGCAGCTCCTCCGGGACACTCCCTTACGAGCAGTACTTC
size: -; length: 13; D: -; V: TRBV30; J: TRBJ1-1; CDR3: CAWSGQSNTEAFF; DNA: TGTGCCTGGAGTGGGCAGTCGAACACTGAAGCTTTCTTT
size: -; length: 14; D: TRBD1; V: TRBV5-1; J: TRBJ2-5; CDR3: CASSFGQGLETQYF; DNA: TGCGCCAGCAGCTTCGGACAGGGGTTAGAGACCCAGTACTTC
size: -; length: 14; D: TRBD2; V: TRBV7-9; J: TRBJ2-1; CDR3: CASSPAGGYNEQFF; DNA: TGTGCCAGCAGCCCAGCGGGGGGGTACAATGAGCAGTTCTTC
size: -; length: 15; D: -; V: TRBV7-2; J: TRBJ1-2; CDR3: CASSAATGTSRGYTF; DNA: TGTGCCAGCAGCGCAGCTACCGGGACTTCTAGGGGCTACACCTTC
size: -; length: 14; D: -; V: TRBV6-5; J: TRBJ2-7; CDR3: CASSYAAPAFEQYF; DNA: TGTGCCAGCAGTTACGCGGCCCCGGCTTTCGAGCAGTACTTC
size: -; length: 15; D: TRBD1; V: TRBV11-3; J: TRBJ2-7; CDR3: CASSLPGQGHNEQYF; DNA: TGTGCCAGCAGCTTACCGGGACAGGGACACAACGAGCAGTACTTC
size: -; length: 16; D: TRBD1; V: TRBV6-7; J: TRBJ1-1; CDR3: CASSYPRQGAGAEAFF; DNA: TGTGCCAGCAGTTACCCCCGGCAGGGGGCGGGGGCTGAAGCTTTCTTT
size: -; length: 17; D: -; V: TRBV6-1; J: TRBJ2-1; CDR3: CASSKELRGHERNEQFF; DNA: TGTGCCAGCAGTAAAGAACTTCGAGGTCACGAGAGGAATGAGCAGTTCTTC
size: -; length: 12; D: -; V: TRBV6-6; J: TRBJ2-7; CDR3: CASSPGGYEQYF; DNA: TGTGCCAGCAGCCCTGGGGGGTACGAGCAGTACTTC
size: -; length: 14; D: -; V: TRBV14; J: TRBJ2-7; CDR3: CASSLPGLSYEQYF; DNA: TGTGCCAGCAGCCTACCGGGACTTTCCTACGAGCAGTACTTC
size: -; length: 15; D: -; V: TRBV9; J: TRBJ2-1; CDR3: CASSPQAFLYNEQFF; DNA: TGTGCCAGCAGCCCCCAGGCATTCCTCTACAATGAGCAGTTCTTC
size: -; length: 15; D: TRBD1; V: TRBV15; J: TRBJ1-3; CDR3: CATSGGQGPGNTIYF; DNA: TGTGCCACCAGTGGAGGACAGGGCCCAGGAAACACCATATATTTT
size: -; length: 15; D: TRBD1; V: TRBV2; J: TRBJ2-1; CDR3: CASRASGTGTREQFF; DNA: TGTGCCAGCAGAGCCTCCGGGACAGGGACCCGTGAGCAGTTCTTC
size: -; length: 14; D: -; V: TRBV19; J: TRBJ2-3; CDR3: CASSIARVQGTQYF; DNA: TGTGCCAGTAGTATAGCCAGGGTTCAAGGGACGCAGTATTTT
size: once; length: 14; D: TRBD1; V: TRBV6-5; J: TRBJ2-1; CDR3: CASSYSDRRNEQFF; DNA: TGTGCCAGCAGTTACTCGGACAGGAGGAATGAGCAGTTCTTC
size: -; length: 15; D: -; V: TRBV19; J: TRBJ1-1; CDR3: CASSIDSAGNTEAFF; DNA: TGTGCCAGTAGTATAGACTCAGCGGGGAACACTGAAGCTTTCTTT
size: -; length: 14; D: TRBD1; V: TRBV4-3; J: TRBJ2-5; CDR3: CASSHTGGAETQYF; DNA: TGCGCCAGCAGCCATACAGGGGGCGCAGAGACCCAGTACTTC
size: -; length: 14; D: -; V: TRBV28; J: TRBJ2-5; CDR3: CASRATGEGETQYF; DNA: TGTGCCAGCAGGGCGACAGGGGAGGGCGAGACCCAGTACTTC
size: -; length: 16; D: -; V: TRBV5-4; J: TRBJ2-5; CDR3: CASSPVPGGSKETQYF; DNA: TGTGCCAGCAGCCCCGTCCCTGGAGGCTCGAAGGAGACCCAGTACTTC
size: -; length: 16; D: TRBD1; V: TRBV15; J: TRBJ1-3; CDR3: CATSREDRGSGNTIYF; DNA: TGTGCCACCAGCAGAGAAGACAGGGGGTCTGGAAACACCATATATTTT
size: -; length: 14; D: -; V: TRBV19; J: TRBJ2-1; CDR3: CASSIGAAYNEQFF; DNA: TGTGCCAGTAGTATTGGGGCCGCTTACAATGAGCAGTTCTTC
size: -; length: 16; D: TRBD2; V: TRBV27; J: TRBJ2-3; CDR3: CASSFTSGGAGDTQYF; DNA: TGTGCCAGCAGTTTTACTAGCGGGGGGGCAGGAGATACGCAGTATTTT
size: -; length: 14; D: -; V: TRBV5-4; J: TRBJ1-1; CDR3: CASSFDTKNTEAFF; DNA: TGTGCCAGCAGCTTCGACACGAAGAACACTGAAGCTTTCTTT
size: -; length: 13; D: TRBD1; V: TRBV7-3; J: TRBJ1-5; CDR3: CASRRDRSLPQHF; DNA: TGTGCCAGCCGCCGGGACAGGTCTCTGCCCCAGCATTTT
size: -; length: 15; D: TRBD2; V: TRBV18; J: TRBJ2-7; CDR3: CASSPEREGTYEQYF; DNA: TGTGCCAGCTCACCGGAGCGGGAGGGGACCTACGAGCAGTACTTC
size: -; length: 19; D: TRBD2; V: TRBV4-3; J: TRBJ2-1; CDR3: CASSQGLAGGHSSYNEQFF; DNA: TGCGCCAGCAGCCAAGGACTAGCGGGGGGACACAGCTCCTACAATGAGCAGTTCTTC
size: -; length: 16; D: TRBD2; V: TRBV7-9; J: TRBJ2-7; CDR3: CASSLSAGGGAEEQYF; DNA: TGTGCCAGCAGCTTATCAGCGGGAGGTGGGGCGGAGGAGCAGTACTTC
size: -; length: 16; D: -; V: TRBV11-2; J: TRBJ2-7; CDR3: CASSLHWDKLSYEQYF; DNA: TGTGCCAGCAGCTTACACTGGGACAAGTTAAGCTACGAGCAGTACTTC
size: -; length: 17; D: TRBD1; V: TRBV5-1; J: TRBJ2-2; CDR3: CASSLAGQGANTGELFF; DNA: TGCGCCAGCAGCTTGGCAGGACAGGGCGCGAACACCGGGGAGCTGTTTTTT
size: few; length: 12; D: -; V: TRBV19; J: TRBJ2-2; CDR3: CASSLLTGELFF; DNA: TGTGCCAGTAGTCTTCTGACCGGGGAGCTGTTTTTT
size: -; length: 16; D: TRBD1; V: TRBV7-9; J: TRBJ1-5; CDR3: CASSLAGGQGNQPQHF; DNA: TGTGCCAGCAGCTTAGCGGGAGGACAGGGAAATCAGCCCCAGCATTTT
size: -; length: 14; D: -; V: TRBV10-3; J: TRBJ1-5; CDR3: CAISARTDNQPQHF; DNA: TGTGCCATCAGCGCGAGGACAGACAATCAGCCCCAGCATTTT
size: -; length: 13; D: TRBD1; V: TRBV7-2; J: TRBJ2-7; CDR3: CASSYYDRDEQYF; DNA: TGTGCCAGCAGCTACTACGACAGGGACGAGCAGTACTTC
size: -; length: 15; D: TRBD1; V: TRBV27; J: TRBJ1-6; CDR3: CASSLGMTGLSPLHF; DNA: TGTGCCAGCAGTTTAGGGATGACAGGGCTATCACCCCTCCACTTT
size: -; length: 13; D: -; V: TRBV28; J: TRBJ1-2; CDR3: CASSQQGIYGYTF; DNA: TGTGCCAGCAGTCAGCAGGGGATTTATGGCTACACCTTC
size: -; length: 14; D: -; V: TRBV5-1; J: TRBJ2-7; CDR3: CASSVRGPPGEQYF; DNA: TGCGCCAGCAGCGTACGTGGGCCGCCTGGCGAGCAGTACTTC
size: -; length: 11; D: -; V: TRBV7-2; J: TRBJ2-5; CDR3: CASSRRETQYF; DNA: TGTGCCAGCAGCCGTCGGGAGACCCAGTACTTC
size: -; length: 15; D: TRBD1; V: TRBV27; J: TRBJ1-4; CDR3: CASSATGGPNEKLFF; DNA: TGTGCCAGCAGTGCAACAGGGGGTCCTAATGAAAAACTGTTTTTT
size: -; length: 16; D: TRBD1; V: TRBV11-3; J: TRBJ1-3; CDR3: CASRQRQGETGNTIYF; DNA: TGTGCCAGCAGACAAAGACAGGGGGAAACTGGAAACACCATATATTTT
size: -; length: 14; D: -; V: TRBV2; J: TRBJ1-5; CDR3: CASSRQGSNQPQHF; DNA: TGTGCCAGCAGTCGGCAGGGTAGCAATCAGCCCCAGCATTTT
size: -; length: 14; D: TRBD1; V: TRBV5-1; J: TRBJ1-4; CDR3: CASRKGQGDEKLFF; DNA: TGCGCCAGCAGAAAGGGACAGGGGGATGAAAAACTGTTTTTT
size: -; length: 14; D: TRBD1; V: TRBV5-1; J: TRBJ1-5; CDR3: CASSVSGGIQPQHF; DNA: TGCGCCAGCAGCGTCTCAGGGGGCATTCAGCCCCAGCATTTT
size: few; length: 12; D: -; V: TRBV7-2; J: TRBJ2-7; CDR3: CASSFPTYEQYF; DNA: TGTGCCAGCAGCTTCCCTACCTACGAGCAGTACTTC
size: -; length: 14; D: -; V: TRBV7-2; J: TRBJ2-1; CDR3: CASSRVGGRGEQFF; DNA: TGTGCCAGCAGCCGAGTCGGGGGGCGGGGTGAGCAGTTCTTC
size: few; length: 14; D: TRBD2; V: TRBV13; J: TRBJ2-7; CDR3: CASSFLGRAYEQYF; DNA: TGTGCCAGCAGCTTTCTCGGGAGGGCCTACGAGCAGTACTTC
size: -; length: 15; D: -; V: TRBV19; J: TRBJ2-5; CDR3: CASSRTRRGQETQYF; DNA: TGTGCCAGTAGTAGGACTCGGAGGGGACAAGAGACCCAGTACTTC
size: once; length: 15; D: TRBD2; V: TRBV7-8; J: TRBJ2-1; CDR3: CASSPGLAGYNEQFF; DNA: TGTGCCAGCAGCCCGGGACTAGCGGGGTACAATGAGCAGTTCTTC
size: -; length: 14; D: TRBD2; V: TRBV7-9; J: TRBJ2-1; CDR3: CASSPGGGSNEQFF; DNA: TGTGCCAGCAGCCCGGGAGGGGGGAGCAATGAGCAGTTCTTC
size: -; length: 16; D: TRBD2; V: TRBV18; J: TRBJ2-7; CDR3: CASSPPLAGGYYEQYF; DNA: TGTGCCAGCTCACCCCCACTAGCGGGAGGGTACTACGAGCAGTACTTC
size: -; length: 11; D: -; V: TRBV7-2; J: TRBJ2-3; CDR3: CASSPKDTQYF; DNA: TGTGCCAGCAGCCCAAAAGATACGCAGTATTTT
size: -; length: 14; D: -; V: TRBV30; J: TRBJ1-4; CDR3: CAWSPGTLNEKLFF; DNA: TGTGCCTGGAGTCCCGGGACTCTAAATGAAAAACTGTTTTTT